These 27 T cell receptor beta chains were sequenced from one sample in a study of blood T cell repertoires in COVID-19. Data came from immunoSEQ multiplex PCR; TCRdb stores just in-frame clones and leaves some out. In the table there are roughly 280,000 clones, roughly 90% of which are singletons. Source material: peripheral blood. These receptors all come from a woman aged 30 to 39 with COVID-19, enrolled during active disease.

CDR3 amino acids: CASSVDSYNEQFF. The CDR3 DNA follows: TGCGCCAGCAGCGTGGACAGCTACAATGAGCAGTTCTTC. The chain carries TRBV5-1 and TRBJ2-1; possible D gene TRBD1, 6 bases. The CDR3 runs to 13 residues. V was shortened by 4 bases and J by 3 bases, with 8 bases between the two germline ends. Looked up from germline, CDR1 is SGHRS and CDR2 is YFSETQ.

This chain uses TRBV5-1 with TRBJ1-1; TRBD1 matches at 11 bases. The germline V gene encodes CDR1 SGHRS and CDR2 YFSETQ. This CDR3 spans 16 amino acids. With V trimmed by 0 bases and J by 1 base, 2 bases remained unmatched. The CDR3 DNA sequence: TGCGCCAGCAGCTTGGATGGGACAGGGGGGAACACTGAAGCTTTCTTT. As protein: CASSLDGTGGNTEAFF.

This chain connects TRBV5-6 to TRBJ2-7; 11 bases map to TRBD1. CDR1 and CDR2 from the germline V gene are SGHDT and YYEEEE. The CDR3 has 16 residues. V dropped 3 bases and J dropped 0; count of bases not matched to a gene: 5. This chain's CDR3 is CASSYAGTGGSYEQYF. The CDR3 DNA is TGTGCCAGCAGCTATGCCGGGACAGGGGGCTCCTACGAGCAGTACTTC. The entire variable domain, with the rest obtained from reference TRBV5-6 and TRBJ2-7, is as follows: DAGVTQSPTHLIKTRGQQVTLRCSPKSGHDTVSWYQQALGQGPQFIFQYYEEEERQRGNFPDRFSGHQFPNYSSELNVNALLLGDSALYLCASSYAGTGGSYEQYFGPGTRLTVT.

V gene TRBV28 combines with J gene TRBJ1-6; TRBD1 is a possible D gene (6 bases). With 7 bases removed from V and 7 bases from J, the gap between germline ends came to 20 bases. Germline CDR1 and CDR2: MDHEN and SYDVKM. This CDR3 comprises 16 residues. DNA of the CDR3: TGTGCCAGCAACCCCCTGGTTGGGCAGGGGAATTCACCCCTCCACTTT. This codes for CASNPLVGQGNSPLHF.

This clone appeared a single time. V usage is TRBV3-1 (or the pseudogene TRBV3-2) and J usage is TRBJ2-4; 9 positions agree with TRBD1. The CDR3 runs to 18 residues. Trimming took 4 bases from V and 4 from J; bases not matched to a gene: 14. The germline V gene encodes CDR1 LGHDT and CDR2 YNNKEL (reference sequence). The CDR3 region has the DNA TGTGCCAGCAGCCCTCTCCCCCGGGACAGGGCCGAGAAAAACATTCAGTACTTC. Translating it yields CASSPLPRDRAEKNIQYF.

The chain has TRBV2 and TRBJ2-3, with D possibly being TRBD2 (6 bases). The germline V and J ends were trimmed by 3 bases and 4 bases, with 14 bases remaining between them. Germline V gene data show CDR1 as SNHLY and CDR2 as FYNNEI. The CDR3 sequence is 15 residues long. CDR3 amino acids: CASSDGGVSADTQYF. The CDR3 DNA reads TGTGCCAGCAGTGATGGAGGGGTAAGCGCAGATACGCAGTATTTT.

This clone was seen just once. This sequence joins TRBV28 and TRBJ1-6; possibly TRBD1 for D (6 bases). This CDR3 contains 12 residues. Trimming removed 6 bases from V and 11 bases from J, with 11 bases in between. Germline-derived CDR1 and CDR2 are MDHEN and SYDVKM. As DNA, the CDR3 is TGTGCCAGCAGGACAGGCATGACACCCCTCCACTTT. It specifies CASRTGMTPLHF.

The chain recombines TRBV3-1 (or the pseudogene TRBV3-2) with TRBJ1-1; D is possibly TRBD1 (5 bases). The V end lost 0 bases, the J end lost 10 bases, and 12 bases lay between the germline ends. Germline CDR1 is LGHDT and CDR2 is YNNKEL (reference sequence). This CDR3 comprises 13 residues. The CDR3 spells CASSQDFFGGAFF. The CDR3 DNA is TGTGCCAGCAGCCAAGATTTCTTCGGGGGAGCTTTCTTT.

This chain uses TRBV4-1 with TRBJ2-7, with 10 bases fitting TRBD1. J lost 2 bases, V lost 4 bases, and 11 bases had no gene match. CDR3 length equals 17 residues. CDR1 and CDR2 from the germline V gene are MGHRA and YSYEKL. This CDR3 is CASSLAGLGTGAYEQYF. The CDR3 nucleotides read TGCGCCAGCAGCCTAGCGGGGCTAGGGACAGGGGCCTACGAGCAGTACTTC.

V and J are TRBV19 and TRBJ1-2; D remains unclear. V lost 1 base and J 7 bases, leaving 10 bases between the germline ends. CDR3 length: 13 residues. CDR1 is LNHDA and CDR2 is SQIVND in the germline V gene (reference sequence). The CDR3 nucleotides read TGTGCCAGTAGTATAGGCCAGATTGGTGGCTACACCTTC. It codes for CASSIGQIGGYTF.

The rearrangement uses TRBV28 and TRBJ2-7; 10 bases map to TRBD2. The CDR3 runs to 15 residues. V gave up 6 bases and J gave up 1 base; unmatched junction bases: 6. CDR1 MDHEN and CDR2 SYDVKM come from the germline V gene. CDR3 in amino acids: CASSPWTSGSYEQYF. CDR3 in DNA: TGTGCCAGCAGCCCTTGGACTAGCGGTTCCTACGAGCAGTACTTC.

The CDR3 DNA follows: TGTGCCAGCAGTTCGGACAGGTTCTCCGAGCAGTACTTC. Its protein product is CASSSDRFSEQYF. This chain joins TRBV12-3 or TRBV12-4 and TRBJ2-7; 7 nucleotides line up with TRBD1. The CDR3 is 13 amino acids. J was trimmed by 6 bases and V by 4 bases; bases with no gene match: 6.

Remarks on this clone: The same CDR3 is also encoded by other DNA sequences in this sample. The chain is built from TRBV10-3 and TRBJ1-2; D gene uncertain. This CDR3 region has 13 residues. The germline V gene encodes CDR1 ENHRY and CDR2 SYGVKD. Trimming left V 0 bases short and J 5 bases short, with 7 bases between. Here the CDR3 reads CAISESTGYGYTF. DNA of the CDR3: TGTGCCATCAGTGAGTCGACTGGGTATGGCTACACCTTC.

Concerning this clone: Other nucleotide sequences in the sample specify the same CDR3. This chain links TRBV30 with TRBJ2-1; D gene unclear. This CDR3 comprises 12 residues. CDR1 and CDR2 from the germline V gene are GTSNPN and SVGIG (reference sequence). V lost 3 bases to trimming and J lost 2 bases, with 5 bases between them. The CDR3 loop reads CAWSSAYNEQFF. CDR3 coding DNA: TGTGCCTGGAGCAGTGCCTACAATGAGCAGTTCTTC.

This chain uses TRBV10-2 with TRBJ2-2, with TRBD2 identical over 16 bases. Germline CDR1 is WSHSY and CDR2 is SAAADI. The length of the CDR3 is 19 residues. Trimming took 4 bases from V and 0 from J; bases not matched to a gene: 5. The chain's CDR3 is CASSAGLAGGPSNTGELFF. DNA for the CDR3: TGCGCCAGCAGTGCGGGACTAGCGGGAGGGCCCTCGAACACCGGGGAGCTGTTTTTT.

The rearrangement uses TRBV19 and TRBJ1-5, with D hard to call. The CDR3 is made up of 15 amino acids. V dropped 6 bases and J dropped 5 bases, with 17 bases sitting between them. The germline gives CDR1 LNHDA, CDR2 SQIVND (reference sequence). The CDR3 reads CASRIGRGPDQPQHF. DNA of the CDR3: TGTGCCAGTAGAATCGGACGAGGGCCCGATCAGCCCCAGCATTTT.

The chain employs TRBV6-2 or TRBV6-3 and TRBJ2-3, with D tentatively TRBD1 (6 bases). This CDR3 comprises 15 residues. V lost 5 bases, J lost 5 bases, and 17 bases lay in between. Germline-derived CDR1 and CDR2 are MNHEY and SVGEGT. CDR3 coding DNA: TGTGCCAGCAGTAAAGGACAGAAGGGAGTAGATACGCAGTATTTT. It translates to CASSKGQKGVDTQYF.

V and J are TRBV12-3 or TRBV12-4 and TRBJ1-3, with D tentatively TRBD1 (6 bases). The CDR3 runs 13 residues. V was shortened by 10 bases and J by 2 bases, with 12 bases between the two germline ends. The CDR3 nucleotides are TGTGCCACCGGTAAGGGGGCTGGAAACACCATATATTTT. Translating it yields CATGKGAGNTIYF.

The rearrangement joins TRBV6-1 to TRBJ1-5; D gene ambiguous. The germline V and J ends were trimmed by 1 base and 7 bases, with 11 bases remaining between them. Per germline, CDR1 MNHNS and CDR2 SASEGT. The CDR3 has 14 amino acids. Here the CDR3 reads CASSEGASVQPQHF. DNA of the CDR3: TGTGCCAGCAGTGAAGGGGCCTCAGTCCAGCCCCAGCATTTT.

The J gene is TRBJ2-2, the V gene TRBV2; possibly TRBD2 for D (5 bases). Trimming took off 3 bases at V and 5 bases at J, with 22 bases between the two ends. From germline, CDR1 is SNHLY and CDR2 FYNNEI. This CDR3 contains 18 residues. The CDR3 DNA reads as TGTGCCAGCAGTGATATAGGTAGCGAGATCCCGGGGACCGGGGAGCTGTTTTTT. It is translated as CASSDIGSEIPGTGELFF. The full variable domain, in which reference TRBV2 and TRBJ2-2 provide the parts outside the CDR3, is EPEVTQTPSHQVTQMGQEVILRCVPISNHLYFYWYRQILGQKVEFLVSFYNNEISEKSEIFDDQFSVERPDGSNFTLKIRSTKLEDSAMYFCASSDIGSEIPGTGELFFGEGSRLTVL.

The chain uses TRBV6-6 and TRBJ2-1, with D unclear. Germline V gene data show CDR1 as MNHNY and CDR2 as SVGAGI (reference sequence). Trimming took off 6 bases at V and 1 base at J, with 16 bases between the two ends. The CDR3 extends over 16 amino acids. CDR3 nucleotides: TGTGCCAGCAGGCCCTCTACCCCTACGTCCTACAATGAGCAGTTCTTC. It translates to CASRPSTPTSYNEQFF.

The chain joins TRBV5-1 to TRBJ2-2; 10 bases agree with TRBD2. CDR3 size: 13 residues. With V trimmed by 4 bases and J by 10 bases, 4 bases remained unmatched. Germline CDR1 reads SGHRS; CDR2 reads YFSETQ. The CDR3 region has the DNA TGCGCCAGCAGCGCGGGACTAGCGCAGGAGCTGTTTTTT. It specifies CASSAGLAQELFF.

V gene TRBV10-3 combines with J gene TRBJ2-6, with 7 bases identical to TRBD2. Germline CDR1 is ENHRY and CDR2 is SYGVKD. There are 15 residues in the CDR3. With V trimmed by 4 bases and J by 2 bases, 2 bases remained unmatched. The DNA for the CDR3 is TGTGCCATCAGTGTGGCGGGGGCTGGGGCCAACGTCCTGACTTTC. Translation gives CAISVAGAGANVLTF.

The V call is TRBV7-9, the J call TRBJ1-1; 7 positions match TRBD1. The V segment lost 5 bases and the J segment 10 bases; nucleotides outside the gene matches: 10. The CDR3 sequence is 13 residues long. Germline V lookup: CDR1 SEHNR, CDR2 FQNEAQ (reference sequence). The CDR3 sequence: CASSATGAPVAFF. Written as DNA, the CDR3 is TGTGCCAGCAGCGCAACAGGGGCCCCTGTAGCTTTCTTT.

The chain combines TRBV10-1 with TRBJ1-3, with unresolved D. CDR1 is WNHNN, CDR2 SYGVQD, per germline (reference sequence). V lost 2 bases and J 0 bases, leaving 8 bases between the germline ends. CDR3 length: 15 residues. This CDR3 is CASSESIGSGNTIYF. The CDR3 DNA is TGCGCCAGCAGTGAGAGCATCGGCTCTGGAAACACCATATATTTT.

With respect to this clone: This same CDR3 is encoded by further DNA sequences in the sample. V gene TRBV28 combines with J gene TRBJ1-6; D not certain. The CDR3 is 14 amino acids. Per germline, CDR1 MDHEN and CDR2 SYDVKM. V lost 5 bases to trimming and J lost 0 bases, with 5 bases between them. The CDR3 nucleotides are TGTGCCAGCAGTCCACTCTCCTATAATTCACCCCTCCACTTT. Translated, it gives CASSPLSYNSPLHF.

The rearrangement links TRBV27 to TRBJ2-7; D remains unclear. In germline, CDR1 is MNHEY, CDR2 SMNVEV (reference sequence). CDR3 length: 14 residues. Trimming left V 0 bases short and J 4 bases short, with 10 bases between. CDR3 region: CASSLSPGGYEQYF. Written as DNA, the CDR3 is TGTGCCAGCAGTTTATCCCCGGGTGGTTACGAGCAGTACTTC.